This TCR beta chain was captured in a study of OX40 agonist ivuxolimab in advanced cancers. Notes on this clone: The antigen is unknown.

Sequencing was performed with immunoSEQ multiplex PCR; in TCRdb, only in-frame clones are kept and a portion is missing. Of fewer than 60,000 clones in the sample, nearly 80% were seen once. The CDR3 covers 14 residues. CDR1 and CDR2 (germline): SGHAT, FQNNGV. The J segment lost 5 bases and the V segment lost 5 bases, leaving 7 bases of the junction unmatched. Study-wide results and caveats: Antigen specificity remained undetermined for the expanded peripheral T cells.

The V gene is TRBV11-2, the J gene TRBJ2-3; TRBD2 matches at 7 bases. The specimen comprised CD4+ or CD8+ T cells sorted from blood, sampled in a trial of the OX40 agonist ivuxolimab. This receptor was taken from an adult with an advanced solid tumor such as melanoma, head and neck, liver or kidney cancer. CDR3 amino acids: CASSPGLVRDTQYF. The CDR3 nucleotides are TGTGCCAGCAGCCCCGGACTAGTTAGAGATACGCAGTATTTT. Combining the CDR3 with reference TRBV11-2 and TRBJ2-3 gives the whole variable domain EAGVAQSPRYKIIEKRQSVAFWCNPISGHATLYWYQQILGQGPKLLIQFQNNGVVDDSQLPKDRFSAERLKGVDSTLKIQPAKLEDSAVYLCASSPGLVRDTQYFGPGTRLTVL.